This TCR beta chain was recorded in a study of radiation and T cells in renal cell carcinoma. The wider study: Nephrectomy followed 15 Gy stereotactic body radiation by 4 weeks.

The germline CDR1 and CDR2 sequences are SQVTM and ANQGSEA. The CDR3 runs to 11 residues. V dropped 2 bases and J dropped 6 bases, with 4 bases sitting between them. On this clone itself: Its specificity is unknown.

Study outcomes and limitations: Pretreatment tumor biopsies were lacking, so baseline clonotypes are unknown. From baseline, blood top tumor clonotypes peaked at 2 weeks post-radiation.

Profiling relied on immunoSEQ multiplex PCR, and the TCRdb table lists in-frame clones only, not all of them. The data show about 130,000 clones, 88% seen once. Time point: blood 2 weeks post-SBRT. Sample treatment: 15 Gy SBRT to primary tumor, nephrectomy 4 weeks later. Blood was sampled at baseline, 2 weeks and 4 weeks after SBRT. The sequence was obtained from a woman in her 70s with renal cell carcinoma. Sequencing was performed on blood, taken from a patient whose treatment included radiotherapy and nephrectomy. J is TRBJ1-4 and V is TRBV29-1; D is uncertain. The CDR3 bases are TGCAGCGTTGAACATTATGAAAAACTGTTTTTT. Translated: CSVEHYEKLFF. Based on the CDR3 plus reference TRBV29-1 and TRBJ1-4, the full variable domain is SAVISQKPSRDICQRGTSLTIQCQVDSQVTMMFWYRQQPGQSLTLIATANQGSEATYESGFVIDKFPISRPNLTFSTLTVSNMSPEDSSIYLCSVEHYEKLFFGSGTQLSVL.